Below are 20 T cell receptor beta chains sequenced from a single sample in a study of T-cell memory formation after mild COVID-19. In TCRdb, the 5' RACE reads were re-called with MiXCR into one record per CDR3 protein. The table includes fewer than 400,000 distinct CDR3 sequences, over 10% detected once. Sequenced material: PBMCs or a T cell subset sorted from them (not recorded which). These receptor sequences come from a man aged 18-30 years who had mild COVID-19 (a few samples of this study predate the infection). Cell type and time point are not known.

The chain recombines TRBV6-5 with TRBJ2-1, with TRBD2 matching over 7 bases. Germline CDR1 MNHEY, CDR2 SVGAGI. This CDR3 region has 13 residues. The V segment lost 5 bases and the J segment 9 bases; nucleotides outside the gene matches: 7. This CDR3 reads CASSKLAEVEQFF. The CDR3 nucleotides are TGTGCCAGCAGTAAGCTAGCGGAGGTTGAGCAGTTCTTC.

V and J are TRBV9 and TRBJ1-6; the D is unclear. In germline, CDR1 is SGDLS, CDR2 YYNGEE. The CDR3 has 17 residues. Trimming pared 0 bases from V and 0 bases from J, leaving 10 bases between. CDR3 amino acids: CASSVEPGTSYNSPLHF. DNA for the CDR3: TGTGCCAGCAGCGTAGAACCCGGTACCTCCTATAATTCACCCCTCCACTTT.

This clonotype came up many times. V usage is TRBV7-9 and J usage is TRBJ1-4; the D gene is possibly TRBD1 (6 bases). This CDR3 region has 16 residues. Germline lookup yields CDR1 SEHNR and CDR2 FQNEAQ (reference sequence). V shed 6 bases and J shed 0 bases, with 14 bases lying between them. In DNA form, the CDR3 reads TGTGCCAGCAGGGCAGGGGACGGTCCAACTAATGAAAAACTGTTTTTT. This translates into CASRAGDGPTNEKLFF.

The chain has TRBV20-1 and TRBJ2-3; no clear D. The germline CDR1 and CDR2 sequences are DFQATT and SNEGSKA (reference sequence). The CDR3 totals 14 residues. With 1 base removed from V and 1 base from J, the gap between germline ends came to 9 bases. The CDR3 DNA reads as TGCAGTGCTAGAGCGGGCAGTCGCACAGATACGCAGTATTTT. Protein: CSARAGSRTDTQYF.

A few counts support this clonotype. The chain joins TRBV13 to TRBJ1-2; D is undetermined. The CDR3 sequence is 14 residues long. CDR1 PRHDT and CDR2 FYEKMQ come from the germline V gene (reference sequence). V gave up 5 bases and J gave up 4 bases, with 14 bases separating them. CDR3 region: CASSKGNPSYGYTF. CDR3 nucleotides: TGTGCCAGCAGCAAAGGGAACCCCTCCTATGGCTACACCTTC.

The chain joins TRBV5-1 to TRBJ1-1; the D is unclear. CDR1 and CDR2 from the germline V gene are SGHRS and YFSETQ. Trimming left V 0 bases short and J 8 bases short, with 14 bases between. The length of the CDR3 is 14 residues. The CDR3 DNA sequence: TGCGCCAGCAGCTTGGCTAGGGCGGGAAGGGAAGCTTTCTTT. This translates into CASSLARAGREAFF.

CDR3 residues: CASSWGTGDNSPLHF. CDR3 DNA: TGTGCCAGCAGCTGGGGGACGGGGGATAATTCACCCCTCCACTTT. The chain couples TRBV5-4 to TRBJ1-6, with D maybe TRBD1 (5 bases). From germline, CDR1 is SGHNT and CDR2 YYREEE (reference sequence). V gave up 3 bases and J gave up 5 bases, with 12 bases separating them. The CDR3 is made up of 15 amino acids.

The rearrangement uses TRBV18 and TRBJ1-1; D is unclear. Germline V CDR1 and CDR2: KGHSH, LQKENI. V was trimmed by 8 bases and J by 6 bases, leaving 13 bases between them. The CDR3 extends over 12 amino acids. DNA of the CDR3: TGTGCCAGCGCAAGCCGTTACGCTGAAGCTTTCTTT. This sequence encodes CASASRYAEAFF.

The chain carries TRBV4-3 and TRBJ2-7; D may be TRBD1 or TRBD2 (5 bases each). Per germline, CDR1 LGHNA and CDR2 YSLEER. The V end was cut by 2 bases, the J end by 6 bases, with 20 bases between. This CDR3 is 16 amino acids long. The CDR3 loop is CASSQHGGAKTSEQYF. CDR3 sequence (DNA): TGCGCCAGCAGCCAACATGGGGGAGCAAAAACCTCCGAGCAGTACTTC.

The V and J genes are TRBV4-1 and TRBJ1-5; a weak D match, TRBD1 (5 bases). V was cut by 0 bases and J by 6 bases, with 12 bases left in between. The CDR3 runs to 15 residues. Germline CDR1 is MGHRA and CDR2 is YSYEKL. CDR3 in amino acids: CASSQEFREAQPQHF. CDR3 DNA: TGCGCCAGCAGCCAAGAGTTCAGGGAGGCTCAGCCCCAGCATTTT.

Ten or more counts support this clonotype. The rearrangement joins TRBV3-1 to TRBJ2-3; TRBD1 or TRBD2 may be the D gene (5 bases each). This CDR3 is 15 amino acids long. Trimming took 1 base from V and 2 from J, leaving 10 bases between them. Per the germline V gene, CDR1 is LGHDT and CDR2 is YNNKEL (reference sequence). This chain's CDR3 is CASSQGVGTTDTQYF. Written as DNA, the CDR3 is TGTGCCAGCAGCCAAGGTGTGGGGACCACAGATACGCAGTATTTT.

The chain has TRBV6-5 and TRBJ2-2, with a tentative D call TRBD2 (6 bases). Germline CDR1 reads MNHEY; CDR2 reads SVGAGI. Trimming took 4 bases from V and 4 from J, leaving 10 bases between them. This CDR3 has 14 residues. For the CDR3, the DNA is TGTGCCAGCAGTTCTACGGGACTCACCGGGGAGCTGTTTTTT. Translating gives CASSSTGLTGELFF.

This clonotype has only a few counts. The chain joins TRBV6-4 to TRBJ1-1, with D possibly matching TRBD1 (5 bases). The CDR3 extends over 17 amino acids. Germline V CDR1 and CDR2: MRHNA, SNTAGT. V was trimmed by 7 bases and J by 4 bases, leaving 25 bases between them. The CDR3 reads CASTPLGYRGGSTEAFF. For the CDR3, the DNA is TGTGCCAGCACCCCCCTAGGATATAGGGGAGGTAGCACTGAAGCTTTCTTT.

J is TRBJ1-2 and V is TRBV7-2; 7 bases fit TRBD1. Trimming took 1 base from V and 7 from J; bases not matched to a gene: 9. This CDR3 is built from 15 residues. Germline V gene lookup returns CDR1 SGHTA and CDR2 FQGNSA. Here the CDR3 DNA reads TGTGCCAGCAGCTTAGACCTCGGCAGGGGGATTGGCTACACCTTC. Its translation: CASSLDLGRGIGYTF.

This clonotype appeared a few times. The CDR3 DNA is TGTGCCAGCAGTAGGGACGGAGTAAGGGATGGCTACACCTTC. Protein sequence: CASSRDGVRDGYTF. The rearrangement joins TRBV12-3 or TRBV12-4 to TRBJ1-2, with D possibly TRBD1 on 5 matching bases. The CDR3 sequence is 14 residues long. V lost 5 bases and J 6 bases, leaving 16 bases between the germline ends.

This clonotype has a handful of counts. J is TRBJ2-7 and V is TRBV2; 8 bases fit TRBD1. Losses at the gene ends were 5 bases for V and 2 bases for J; bases not matched to a gene: 5. Germline V gene lookup returns CDR1 SNHLY and CDR2 FYNNEI. CDR3 length: 14 amino acids. This chain's CDR3 is CASSYGQGTYEQYV. The DNA for the CDR3 is TGTGCCAGCAGTTACGGACAGGGCACCTACGAGCAGTACGTC.

In nucleotides, the CDR3 is TGTGCCAGCTTTTCGGCGTATGGCTACACCTTC. Its protein is CASFSAYGYTF. This chain uses TRBV6-6 with TRBJ1-2; unclear D gene. Trimming pared 8 bases from V and 5 bases from J, leaving 9 bases between. CDR3 size: 11 residues. Per germline, CDR1 MNHNY and CDR2 SVGAGI (reference sequence).

This clonotype was observed a handful of times. The chain has TRBV30 and TRBJ1-4; possibly TRBD1 for D (5 bases). This CDR3 contains 12 residues. The germline CDR1 and CDR2 sequences are GTSNPN and SVGIG (reference sequence). The V end lost 0 bases, the J end lost 6 bases, and 5 bases lay between the germline ends. The DNA of the CDR3 is TGTGCCTGGAGTGTGGGGGATGAAAAACTGTTTTTT. This sequence encodes CAWSVGDEKLFF.

The chain is built from TRBV7-3 and TRBJ1-1; D perhaps matches TRBD1 (6 bases). Germline V lookup: CDR1 SGHTA, CDR2 FQGTGA. V was clipped by 5 bases and J by 3 bases, with 13 bases between them. CDR3 size: 14 residues. CDR3 sequence (DNA): TGTGCCAGCAGCCAGACAGGCCGAGACACTGAAGCTTTCTTT. The encoded protein is CASSQTGRDTEAFF.

This clonotype was picked up a small number of times. The chain carries TRBV10-1 and TRBJ1-6; possible D gene TRBD1, 6 bases. V was shortened by 1 base and J by 6 bases, with 10 bases between the two germline ends. The CDR3 covers 15 residues. Germline V gene sequence: CDR1 WNHNN, CDR2 SYGVQD (reference sequence). The CDR3 here is CASSELWTANSPLHF. The CDR3 DNA reads as TGCGCCAGCAGTGAGTTGTGGACAGCTAATTCACCCCTCCACTTT.